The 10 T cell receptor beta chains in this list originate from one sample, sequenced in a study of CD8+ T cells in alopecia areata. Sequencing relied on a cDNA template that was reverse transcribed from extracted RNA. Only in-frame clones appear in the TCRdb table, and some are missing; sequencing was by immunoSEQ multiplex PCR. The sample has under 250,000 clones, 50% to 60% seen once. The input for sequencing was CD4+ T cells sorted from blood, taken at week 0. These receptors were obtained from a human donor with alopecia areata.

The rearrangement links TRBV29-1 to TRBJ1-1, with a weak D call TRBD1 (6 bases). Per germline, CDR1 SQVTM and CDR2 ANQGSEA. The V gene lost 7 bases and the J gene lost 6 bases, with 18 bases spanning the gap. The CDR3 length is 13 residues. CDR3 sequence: CSGNRAAGAEAFF. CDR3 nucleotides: TGCAGCGGAAACAGGGCCGCCGGAGCTGAAGCTTTCTTT.

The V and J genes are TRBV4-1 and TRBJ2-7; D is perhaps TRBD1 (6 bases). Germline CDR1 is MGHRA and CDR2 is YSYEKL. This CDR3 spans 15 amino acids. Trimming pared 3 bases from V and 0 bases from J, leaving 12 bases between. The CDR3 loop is CASSQGDISSYEQYF. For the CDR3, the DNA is TGCGCCAGCAGCCAGGGGGACATCAGCTCCTACGAGCAGTACTTC.

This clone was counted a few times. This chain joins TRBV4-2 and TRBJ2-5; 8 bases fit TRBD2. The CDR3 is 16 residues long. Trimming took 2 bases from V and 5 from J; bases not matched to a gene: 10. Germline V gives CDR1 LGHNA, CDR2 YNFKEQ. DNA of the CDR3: TGTGCCAGCAGCCAATCCGGGACTAGGGATAGGGAGACCCAGTACTTC. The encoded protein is CASSQSGTRDRETQYF.

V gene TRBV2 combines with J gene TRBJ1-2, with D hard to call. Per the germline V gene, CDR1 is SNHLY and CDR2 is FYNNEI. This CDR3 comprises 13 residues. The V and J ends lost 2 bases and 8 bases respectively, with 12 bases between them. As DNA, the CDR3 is TGTGCCAGCAGTGAATCCTTCGTTCGGGGCTACACCTTC. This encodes CASSESFVRGYTF.

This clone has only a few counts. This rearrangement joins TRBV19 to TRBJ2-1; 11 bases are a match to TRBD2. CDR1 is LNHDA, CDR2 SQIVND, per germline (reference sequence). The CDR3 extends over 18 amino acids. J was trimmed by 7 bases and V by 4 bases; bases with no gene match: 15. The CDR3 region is CASSRSLAGEKGGNEQFF. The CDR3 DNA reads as TGTGCCAGTAGTAGATCACTAGCGGGAGAAAAGGGGGGGAATGAGCAGTTCTTC.

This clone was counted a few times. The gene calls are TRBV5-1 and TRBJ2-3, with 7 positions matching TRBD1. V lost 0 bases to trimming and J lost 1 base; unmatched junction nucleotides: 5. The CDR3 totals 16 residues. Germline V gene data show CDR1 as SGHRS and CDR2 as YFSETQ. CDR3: CASSLAITGGTDTQYF. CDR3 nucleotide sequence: TGCGCCAGCAGCTTGGCCATAACAGGGGGCACAGATACGCAGTATTTT.

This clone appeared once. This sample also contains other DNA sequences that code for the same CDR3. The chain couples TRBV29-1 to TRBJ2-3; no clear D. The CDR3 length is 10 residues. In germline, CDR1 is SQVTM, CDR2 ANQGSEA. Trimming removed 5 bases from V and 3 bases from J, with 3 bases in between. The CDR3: CSVRTDTQYF. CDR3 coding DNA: TGCAGCGTTAGAACAGATACGCAGTATTTT.

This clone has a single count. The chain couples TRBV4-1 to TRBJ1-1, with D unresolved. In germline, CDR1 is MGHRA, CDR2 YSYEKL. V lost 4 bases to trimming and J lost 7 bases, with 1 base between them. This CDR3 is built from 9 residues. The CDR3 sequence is CASSLEAFF. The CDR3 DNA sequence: TGCGCCAGCAGCCTTGAAGCTTTCTTT.

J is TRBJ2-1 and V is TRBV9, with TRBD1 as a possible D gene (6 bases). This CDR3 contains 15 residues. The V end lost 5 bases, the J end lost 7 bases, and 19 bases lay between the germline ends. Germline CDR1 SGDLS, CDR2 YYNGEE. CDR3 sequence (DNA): TGTGCCAGCAGTGACGATTGGGGGCTCGTGAATGAGCAGTTCTTC. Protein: CASSDDWGLVNEQFF.

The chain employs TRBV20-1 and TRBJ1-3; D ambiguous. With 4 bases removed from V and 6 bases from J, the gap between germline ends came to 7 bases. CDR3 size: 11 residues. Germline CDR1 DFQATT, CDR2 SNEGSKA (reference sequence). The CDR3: CSAKGPNTIYF. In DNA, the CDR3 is TGCAGTGCTAAAGGCCCAAACACCATATATTTT.